A selection of T cell receptor beta chains follows, all from one sample in a study of T cell changes during pregnancy in multiple sclerosis. The repertoire was sequenced with immunoSEQ multiplex PCR; TCRdb's copy has only in-frame clones and lacks some. The data hold under 55,000 clones, with roughly 90% observed a single time. The specimen sequenced was PBMCs (not recorded whether the cells were cultured). These receptors were taken from a female donor with multiple sclerosis, enrolled in a pregnancy study. CDR3s include the opening cysteine and the closing phenylalanine or tryptophan. A D gene is named only where the DNA matches it firmly. A clone size is listed for some rows: how often the clone was seen (once, few, many), or a class if it is expanded.

CDR3	DNA	length	D	V	J	size
CASRPGTANYGYTF	TGTGCCAGCAGACCTGGGACAGCTAACTATGGCTACACCTTC	14	TRBD1	TRBV6-6	TRBJ1-2	few
CASSSPWGGRETQYF	TGTGCCAGCAGTTCCCCCTGGGGAGGGCGGGAGACCCAGTACTTC	15	TRBD2	TRBV28	TRBJ2-5	.
CASTSVPYSYEQYF	TGTGCCAGCACCTCAGTCCCTTACTCCTACGAGCAGTACTTC	14	.	TRBV6-1	TRBJ2-7	.
CASSQTPQGYLQSGNTIYF	TGTGCCAGCAGCCAAACACCCCAGGGATACCTGCAATCTGGAAACACCATATATTTT	19	.	TRBV14	TRBJ1-3	.
CASSLGTGIGYTF	TGTGCCAGCAGCTTGGGGACAGGGATCGGCTACACCTTC	13	TRBD1	TRBV5-4	TRBJ1-2	.
CASSIQTTVHEQFF	TGTGCCAGTAGTATACAGACTACCGTGCATGAGCAGTTCTTC	14	.	TRBV19	TRBJ2-1	.
CASSLNGGSGNTIYF	TGTGCCAGCAGTTTGAACGGGGGGTCTGGAAACACCATATATTTT	15	.	TRBV28	TRBJ1-3	.
CASKNNRGNEQYF	TGTGCCAGCAAAAATAACAGGGGGAACGAGCAGTACTTC	13	TRBD1	TRBV25-1	TRBJ2-7	.
CASSLEGTNEKLFF	TGCGCCAGCAGCTTGGAGGGAACTAATGAAAAACTGTTTTTT	14	.	TRBV5-1	TRBJ1-4	.
CASSFSLPRDTEAFF	TGTGCCAGCAGCTTTTCTCTCCCTAGGGACACTGAAGCTTTCTTT	15	.	TRBV7-2	TRBJ1-1	.
CASSDSNSGANVLTF	TGTGCCAGCAGTGACTCAAACTCTGGGGCCAACGTCCTGACTTTC	15	.	TRBV6-4	TRBJ2-6	.
CASSLGTEVSGNTIYF	TGCGCCAGCAGCTTAGGCACGGAAGTCTCTGGAAACACCATATATTTT	16	.	TRBV5-1	TRBJ1-3	.
CASSFGAGERNTEAFF	TGTGCCAGCAGTTTTGGGGCAGGGGAAAGGAACACTGAAGCTTTCTTT	16	.	TRBV27	TRBJ1-1	.
CASSRAGDTQYF	TGTGCCAGCAGCCGAGCGGGAGATACGCAGTATTTT	12	.	TRBV7-9	TRBJ2-3	.
CASSQDQGTGPYGYTF	TGTGCCAGCAGCCAAGATCAGGGGACAGGCCCCTATGGCTACACCTTC	16	TRBD1	TRBV14	TRBJ1-2	.
CASSVVGGSTDTQYF	TGTGCCAGCAGCGTAGTTGGCGGAAGCACAGATACGCAGTATTTT	15	.	TRBV9	TRBJ2-3	.
CASEKKYGYTF	TGTGCCAGTGAGAAGAAATATGGCTACACCTTC	11	.	TRBV19	TRBJ1-2	.
CASSLSRWGVREQFF	TGTGCCAGCAGTTTATCGAGGTGGGGGGTTCGGGAGCAGTTCTTC	15	.	TRBV27	TRBJ2-1	.
CASSTSGQGRRETQYF	TGCGCCAGCAGCACATCAGGACAGGGGCGGAGGGAGACCCAGTACTTC	16	TRBD1	TRBV5-1	TRBJ2-5	.
CASSPSVGGTTSYNEQFF	TGTGCCAGCAGTCCGAGTGTGGGCGGGACTACCTCCTACAATGAGCAGTTCTTC	18	TRBD2	TRBV7-6	TRBJ2-1	.
CASRETGNNYGYTF	TGTGCCAGCAGGGAAACAGGGAATAACTATGGCTACACCTTC	14	.	TRBV6-5	TRBJ1-2	once
CASSSAGTSGRNEQFF	TGCGCCAGCAGCAGCGCCGGGACTAGCGGGAGGAATGAGCAGTTCTTC	16	TRBD2	TRBV5-1	TRBJ2-1	.
CAWRTGPPGEQYF	TGTGCCTGGAGAACGGGACCCCCGGGGGAGCAGTACTTC	13	.	TRBV30	TRBJ2-7	.
CASSARQGENYGYTF	TGTGCCAGCAGCGCTAGACAGGGGGAGAACTATGGCTACACCTTC	15	TRBD1	TRBV9	TRBJ1-2	.
CASSLTTGEGPLHF	TGCGCCAGCAGCCTCACGACCGGTGAGGGCCCCCTCCACTTT	14	.	TRBV5-1	TRBJ1-6	.
CASSPRAVTIAKNIQYF	TGCGCCAGCAGTCCCCGGGCCGTGACTATAGCCAAAAACATTCAGTACTTC	17	.	TRBV5-1	TRBJ2-4	once
CASSQGHSTTNYGYTF	TGTGCCAGCAGCCAAGGTCACAGTACCACTAACTATGGCTACACCTTC	16	.	TRBV4-2	TRBJ1-2	.
CASSLQGDNTEAFF	TGTGCCAGCAGCCTACAGGGAGATAACACTGAAGCTTTCTTT	14	.	TRBV7-3	TRBJ1-1	.
CASSLVFAEPYNEQFF	TGTGCCAGCAGCTTGGTTTTTGCGGAACCCTACAATGAGCAGTTCTTC	16	.	TRBV5-4	TRBJ2-1	.
CASSLELAGPTDTQYF	TGTGCCAGCAGCTTAGAACTAGCGGGACCCACAGATACGCAGTATTTT	16	TRBD2	TRBV7-9	TRBJ2-3	.
CASSHPQGSTEAFF	TGTGCCAGCAGCCACCCACAGGGCAGCACTGAAGCTTTCTTT	14	.	TRBV7-9	TRBJ1-1	.
CASTRQGGTEAFF	TGTGCCAGCACCAGACAGGGAGGGACTGAAGCTTTCTTT	13	TRBD1	TRBV28	TRBJ1-1	.
CASIQTGGGLYEQYF	TGTGCCAGCATCCAAACGGGAGGGGGCCTCTACGAGCAGTACTTC	15	.	TRBV28	TRBJ2-7	.
CASSSRLAGPRNEQFF	TGTGCCAGCAGCTCCAGACTAGCGGGACCCCGAAATGAGCAGTTCTTC	16	TRBD2	TRBV7-9	TRBJ2-1	.
CASSPVTYEQYF	TGTGCCAGCAGCCCCGTCACATACGAGCAGTACTTC	12	.	TRBV7-9	TRBJ2-7	.
CASSPKGENNQPQHF	TGCGCCAGCAGCCCCAAAGGCGAAAACAATCAGCCCCAGCATTTT	15	.	TRBV4-1	TRBJ1-5	.
CASSQGRNTEAFF	TGTGCCAGCAGCCAAGGCAGGAACACTGAAGCTTTCTTT	13	.	TRBV14	TRBJ1-1	.
CASRGRRGEKLFF	TGTGCCAGCAGGGGGCGCAGGGGTGAAAAACTGTTTTTT	13	.	TRBV27	TRBJ1-4	.
CASSPGQEPDTIYF	TGTGCCAGCTCACCTGGACAGGAGCCTGACACCATATATTTT	14	TRBD1	TRBV18	TRBJ1-3	.
CASSLTHSGRVDTQYF	TGTGCCAGCAGTCTGACCCACAGCGGGAGGGTAGATACGCAGTATTTT	16	TRBD2	TRBV27	TRBJ2-3	.
CASSGTPYEQYF	TGCGCCAGCAGTGGGACCCCCTACGAGCAGTACTTC	12	.	TRBV10-2	TRBJ2-7	.
CAISEGVDTEAFF	TGTGCCATCAGTGAGGGGGTGGACACTGAAGCTTTCTTT	13	.	TRBV10-3	TRBJ1-1	.
CASSQDNPSGVLAGPNNEQFF	TGCGCCAGCAGCCAAGATAACCCCTCCGGTGTGTTAGCGGGACCAAACAATGAGCAGTTCTTC	21	TRBD2	TRBV4-3	TRBJ2-1	.
CASSLQQGWHEQFF	TGTGCCAGCAGTCTCCAACAGGGTTGGCATGAGCAGTTCTTC	14	.	TRBV27	TRBJ2-1	.
CASSEAGYHAIATQYF	TGTGCCAGCAGTGAAGCAGGGTACCATGCCATTGCTACGCAGTATTTT	16	.	TRBV6-1	TRBJ2-3	.
CASSLLGETQYF	TGTGCCAGCAGTTTATTAGGAGAGACCCAGTACTTC	12	.	TRBV27	TRBJ2-5	.
CASSLAGPEAFF	TGTGCCAGCAGCTTAGCGGGTCCTGAAGCTTTCTTT	12	.	TRBV7-9	TRBJ1-1	few
CSVEPGQNTEAFF	TGCAGCGTAGAACCGGGACAAAACACTGAAGCTTTCTTT	13	.	TRBV29-1	TRBJ1-1	.
CAWTGRNTGELFF	TGTGCCTGGACAGGAAGAAACACCGGGGAGCTGTTTTTT	13	.	TRBV30	TRBJ2-2	.
CASSPDRGPSYTF	TGTGCCAGCAGCCCTGACAGGGGGCCTAGCTACACCTTC	13	TRBD1	TRBV5-4	TRBJ1-2	once
CASSLGLGRETQYF	TGCGCCAGCAGCTTGGGGCTGGGGAGAGAGACCCAGTACTTC	14	.	TRBV5-1	TRBJ2-5	.